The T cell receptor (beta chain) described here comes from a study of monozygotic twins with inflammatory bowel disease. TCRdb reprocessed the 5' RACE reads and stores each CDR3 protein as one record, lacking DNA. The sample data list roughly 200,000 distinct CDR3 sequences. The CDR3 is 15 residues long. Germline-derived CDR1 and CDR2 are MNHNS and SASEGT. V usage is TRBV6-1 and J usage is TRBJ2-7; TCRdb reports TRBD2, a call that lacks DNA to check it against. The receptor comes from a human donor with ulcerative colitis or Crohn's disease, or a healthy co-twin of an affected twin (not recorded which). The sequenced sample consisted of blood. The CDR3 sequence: CASSQEGTTAYEQYF.